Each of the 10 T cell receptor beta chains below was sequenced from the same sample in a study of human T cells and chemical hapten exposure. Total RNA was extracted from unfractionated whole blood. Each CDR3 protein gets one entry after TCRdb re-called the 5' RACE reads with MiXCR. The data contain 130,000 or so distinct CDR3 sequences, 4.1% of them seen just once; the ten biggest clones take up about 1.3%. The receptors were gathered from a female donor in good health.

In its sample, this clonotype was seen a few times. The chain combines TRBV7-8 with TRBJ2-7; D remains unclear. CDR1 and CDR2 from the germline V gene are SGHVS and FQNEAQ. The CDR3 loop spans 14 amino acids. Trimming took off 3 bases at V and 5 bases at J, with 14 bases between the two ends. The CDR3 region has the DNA TGTGCCAGCAGCTTGATGGGTCAAGCCGACGAGCAGTACTTC. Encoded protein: CASSLMGQADEQYF.

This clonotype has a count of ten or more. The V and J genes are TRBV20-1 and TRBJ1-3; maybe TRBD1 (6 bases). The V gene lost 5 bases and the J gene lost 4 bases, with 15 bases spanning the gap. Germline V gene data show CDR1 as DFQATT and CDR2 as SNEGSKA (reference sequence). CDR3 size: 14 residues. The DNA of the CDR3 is TGCAGTGCTGAGAAAAGACAGGAAGGAAACACCATATATTTT. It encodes CSAEKRQEGNTIYF.

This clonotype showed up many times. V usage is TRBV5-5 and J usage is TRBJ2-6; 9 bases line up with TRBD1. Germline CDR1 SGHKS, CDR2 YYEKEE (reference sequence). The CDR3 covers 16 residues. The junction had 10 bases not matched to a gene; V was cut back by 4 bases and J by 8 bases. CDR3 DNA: TGTGCCAGCAGCCCGGGACGACAGGGGGGGTCCAACGTCCTGACTTTC. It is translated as CASSPGRQGGSNVLTF.

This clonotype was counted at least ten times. CDR3 sequence (DNA): TGCAGCGTCGACACTACCCCGGAGGGGGCCGCCTACAATGAGCAGTTCTTC. Its translation is CSVDTTPEGAAYNEQFF. This sequence joins TRBV29-1 and TRBJ2-1, with D possibly matching TRBD1 (7 bases). CDR1 and CDR2 from the germline V gene are SQVTM and ANQGSEA. The CDR3 contains 17 residues. Trimming cost V 6 bases and J 2 bases, with 23 bases left between them.

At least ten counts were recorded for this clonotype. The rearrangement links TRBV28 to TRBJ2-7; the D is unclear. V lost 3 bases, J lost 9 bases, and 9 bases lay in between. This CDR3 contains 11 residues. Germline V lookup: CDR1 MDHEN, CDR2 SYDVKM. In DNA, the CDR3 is TGTGCCAGCAGTTTCCTGGGTCGGCAGTACTTC. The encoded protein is CASSFLGRQYF.

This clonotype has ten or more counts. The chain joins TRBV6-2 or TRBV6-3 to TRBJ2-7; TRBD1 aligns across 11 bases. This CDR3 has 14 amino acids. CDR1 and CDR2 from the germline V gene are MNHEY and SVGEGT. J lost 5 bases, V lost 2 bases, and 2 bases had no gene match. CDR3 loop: CASSYGTGGDEQYF. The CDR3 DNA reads TGTGCCAGCAGTTACGGGACAGGGGGTGACGAGCAGTACTTC.

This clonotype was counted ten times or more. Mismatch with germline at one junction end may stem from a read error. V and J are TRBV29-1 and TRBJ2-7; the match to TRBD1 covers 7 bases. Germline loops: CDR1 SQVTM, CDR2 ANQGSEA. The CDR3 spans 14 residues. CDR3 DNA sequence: TGCAGCGTCTCAAGAGGGGGCCCCTCCTCCGAGCAGTACTTC. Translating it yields CSVSRGGPSSEQYF.

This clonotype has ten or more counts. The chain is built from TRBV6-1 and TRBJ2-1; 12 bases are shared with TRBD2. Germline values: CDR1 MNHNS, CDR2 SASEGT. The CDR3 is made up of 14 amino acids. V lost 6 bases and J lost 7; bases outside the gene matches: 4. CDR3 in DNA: TGTGCCAGCAGAGCTAGCGGGGGGGTGAATGAGCAGTTCTTC. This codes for CASRASGGVNEQFF.

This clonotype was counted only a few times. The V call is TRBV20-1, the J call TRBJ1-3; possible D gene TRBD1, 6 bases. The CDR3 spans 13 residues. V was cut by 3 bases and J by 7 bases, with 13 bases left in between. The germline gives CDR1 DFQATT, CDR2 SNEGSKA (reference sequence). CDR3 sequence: CSASQGCSNTIYF. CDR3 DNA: TGCAGTGCTAGTCAGGGGTGTAGCAACACCATATATTTT.

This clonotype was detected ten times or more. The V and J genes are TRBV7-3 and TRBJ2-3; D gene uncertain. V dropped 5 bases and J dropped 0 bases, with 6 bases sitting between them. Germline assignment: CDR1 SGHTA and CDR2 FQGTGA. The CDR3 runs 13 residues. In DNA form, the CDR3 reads TGTGCCAGCAGCACGACGAGCACAGATACGCAGTATTTT. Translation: CASSTTSTDTQYF.